One and the same sample provided the 4 T cell receptor beta chains below, sequenced in a study of blood T cell repertoires in COVID-19. Produced via immunoSEQ multiplex PCR; TCRdb's table is partial and in-frame only. The sample has over 45,000 clones; roughly four fifths are singletons. Sequencing input: peripheral blood. These receptors all come from an older woman with acute or convalescent COVID-19.

V gene TRBV6-1 combines with J gene TRBJ1-1; D call uncertain. Trimming removed 3 bases at V and 9 bases at J, with 11 bases between. This CDR3 is 12 amino acids long. Germline V gene data show CDR1 as MNHNS and CDR2 as SASEGT. CDR3 protein: CASSEAGAKAFF. DNA of the CDR3: TGTGCCAGCAGTGAGGCGGGCGCTAAAGCTTTCTTT.

The rearrangement links TRBV5-1 to TRBJ2-7; 11 positions agree with TRBD1. The CDR3 sequence is 15 residues long. Trimming cost V 0 bases and J 3 bases; bases outside gene matches: 2. Germline lookup yields CDR1 SGHRS and CDR2 YFSETQ. This CDR3 reads CASSLGGTGGYEQYF. CDR3 DNA sequence: TGCGCCAGCAGCTTGGGCGGGACAGGGGGCTACGAGCAGTACTTC. Variable domain in full (rest from reference TRBV5-1 and TRBJ2-7): KAGVTQTPRYLIKTRGQQVTLSCSPISGHRSVSWYQQTPGQGLQFLFEYFSETQRNKGNFPGRFSGRQFSNSRSEMNVSTLELGDSALYLCASSLGGTGGYEQYFGPGTRLTVT.

This clone came up once. The chain couples TRBV19 to TRBJ2-7; maybe TRBD2 (5 bases). The CDR3 spans 17 residues. CDR1 is LNHDA and CDR2 is SQIVND in the germline V gene (reference sequence). Trimming cost V 4 bases and J 4 bases, with 23 bases left between them. This CDR3 is CASSRAEGLAGSYEQYF. In nucleotides, the CDR3 is TGTGCCAGTAGTAGGGCCGAGGGCCTAGCAGGATCGTACGAGCAGTACTTC.

In this sample, this clone turned up a few times. The chain joins TRBV5-6 to TRBJ1-2; 10 nucleotides agree with TRBD1. The CDR3 runs 15 residues. V dropped 0 bases and J dropped 4; count of bases not matched to a gene: 3. Germline V gene sequence: CDR1 SGHDT, CDR2 YYEEEE. The CDR3 DNA reads as TGTGCCAGCAGCTTGGCGGACAGGGGGTCCTATGGCTACACCTTC. Its translation: CASSLADRGSYGYTF. Filled out from reference TRBV5-6 and TRBJ1-2, the complete variable domain reads DAGVTQSPTHLIKTRGQQVTLRCSPKSGHDTVSWYQQALGQGPQFIFQYYEEEERQRGNFPDRFSGHQFPNYSSELNVNALLLGDSALYLCASSLADRGSYGYTFGSGTRLTVV.